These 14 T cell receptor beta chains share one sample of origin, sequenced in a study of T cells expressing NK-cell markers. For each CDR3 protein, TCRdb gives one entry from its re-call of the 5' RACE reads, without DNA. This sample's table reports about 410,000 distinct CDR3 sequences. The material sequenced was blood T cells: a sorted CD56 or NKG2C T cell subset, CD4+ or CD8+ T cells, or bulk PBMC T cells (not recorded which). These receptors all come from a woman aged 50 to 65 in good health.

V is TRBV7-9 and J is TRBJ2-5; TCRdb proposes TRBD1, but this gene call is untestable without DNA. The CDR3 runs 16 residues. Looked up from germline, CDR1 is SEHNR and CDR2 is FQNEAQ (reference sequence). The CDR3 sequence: CASSTPGDRGQETQYF.

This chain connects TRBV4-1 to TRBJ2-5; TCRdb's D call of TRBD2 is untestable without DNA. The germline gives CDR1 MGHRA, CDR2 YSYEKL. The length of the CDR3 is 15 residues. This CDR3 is CASSQGLAGEETQYF.

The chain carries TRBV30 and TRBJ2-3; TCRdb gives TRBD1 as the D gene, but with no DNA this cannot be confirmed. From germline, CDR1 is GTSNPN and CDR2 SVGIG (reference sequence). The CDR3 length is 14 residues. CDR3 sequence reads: CAWSVRAGSDTQYF.

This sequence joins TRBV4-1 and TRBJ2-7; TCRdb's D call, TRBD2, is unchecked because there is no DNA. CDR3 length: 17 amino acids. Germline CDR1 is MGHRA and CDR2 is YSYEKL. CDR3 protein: CASSQSSESPTGREQYF.

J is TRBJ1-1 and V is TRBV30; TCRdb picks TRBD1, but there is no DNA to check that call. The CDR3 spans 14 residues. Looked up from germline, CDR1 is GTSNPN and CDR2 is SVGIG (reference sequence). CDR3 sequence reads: CAWGVGDRGTEAFF.

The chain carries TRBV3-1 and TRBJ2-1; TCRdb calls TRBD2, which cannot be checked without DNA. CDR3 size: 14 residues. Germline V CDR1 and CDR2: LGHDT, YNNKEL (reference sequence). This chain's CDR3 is CASNRASGDNEQFF.

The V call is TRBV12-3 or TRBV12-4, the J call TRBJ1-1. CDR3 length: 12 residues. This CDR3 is CASREGFTKAFF.

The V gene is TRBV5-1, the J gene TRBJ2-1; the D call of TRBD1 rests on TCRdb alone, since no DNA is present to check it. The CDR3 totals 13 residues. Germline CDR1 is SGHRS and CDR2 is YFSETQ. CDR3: CASSAGRSRGKFF. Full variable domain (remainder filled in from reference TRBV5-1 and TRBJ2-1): KAGVTQTPRYLIKTRGQQVTLSCSPISGHRSVSWYQQTPGQGLQFLFEYFSETQRNKGNFPGRFSGRQFSNSRSEMNVSTLELGDSALYLCASSAGRSRGKFFGPGTRLTVL.

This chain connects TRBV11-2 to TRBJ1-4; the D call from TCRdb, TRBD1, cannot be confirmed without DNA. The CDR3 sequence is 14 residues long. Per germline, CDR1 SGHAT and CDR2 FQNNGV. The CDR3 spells CASSLGRGEEKLFF.

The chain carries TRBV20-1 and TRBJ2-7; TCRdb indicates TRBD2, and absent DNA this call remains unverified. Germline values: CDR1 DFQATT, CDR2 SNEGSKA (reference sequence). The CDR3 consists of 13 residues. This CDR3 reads CSAPARVLGEQYF.

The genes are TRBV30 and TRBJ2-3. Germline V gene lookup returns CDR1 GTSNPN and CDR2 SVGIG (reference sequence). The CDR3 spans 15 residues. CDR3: CAWSRAWSSTDTQYF. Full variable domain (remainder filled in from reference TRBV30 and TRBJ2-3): SQTIHQWPATLVQPVGSPLSLECTVEGTSNPNLYWYRQAAGRGLQLLFYSVGIGQISSEVPQNLSASRPQDRQFILSSKKLLLSDSGFYLCAWSRAWSSTDTQYFGPGTRLTVL.

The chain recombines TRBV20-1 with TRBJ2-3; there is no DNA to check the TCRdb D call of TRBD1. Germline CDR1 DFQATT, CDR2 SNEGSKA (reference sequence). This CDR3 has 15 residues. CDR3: CSARDLSQGLGTQYF.

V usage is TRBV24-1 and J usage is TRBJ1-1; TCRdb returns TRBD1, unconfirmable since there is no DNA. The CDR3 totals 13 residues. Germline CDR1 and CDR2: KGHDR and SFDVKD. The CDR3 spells CATSGGSITEAFF.

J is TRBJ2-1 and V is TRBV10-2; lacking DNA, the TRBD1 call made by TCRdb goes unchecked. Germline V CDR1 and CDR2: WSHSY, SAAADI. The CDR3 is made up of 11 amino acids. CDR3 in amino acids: CASKGGGKQFF.